This T cell receptor beta chain is from a study of cytomegalovirus exposure and HLA in healthy donors. Healthy bone marrow donors made up the cohort. Vbeta (60) and Jbeta (13) primers were used in the PCR. The protocol was immunoSEQ multiplex PCR, while the TCRdb copy is restricted to in-frame clones and leaves out a portion. In the table there are about 240,000 clones, over 75% of which are singletons. Per the germline V gene, CDR1 is SGHNT and CDR2 is YYREEE (reference sequence). This CDR3 comprises 13 residues. Trimming stripped 5 bases from V and 5 bases from J, with 10 bases between. V is TRBV5-4 and J is TRBJ2-2; perhaps TRBD1 as D (6 bases). This receptor was identified in a boy younger than 18 in good health and CMV-seronegative. Sample: PBMCs. The CDR3 nucleotides are TGTGCCAGCAGATTACAGGGAACCGGGGAGCTGTTTTTT. This encodes CASRLQGTGELFF.